Following are 21 T cell receptor beta chains from one sample sequenced in a study of cytomegalovirus exposure and HLA in healthy donors. The PCR made use of 60 Vbeta and 13 Jbeta primers. Produced via immunoSEQ multiplex PCR; TCRdb's table is partial and in-frame only. The data contain approximately 61,000 clones, approximately 60% of them seen just once; the ten biggest clones take up more than 2.5%. Material: PBMCs. The receptors here all came from a woman aged 45-60 years in good health and CMV-seronegative.

The CDR3 coding sequence is TGTGCCAGCCAACAGGGGCCCTCCGCGGATACGCAGTATTTT. As protein: CASQQGPSADTQYF. V usage is TRBV7-9 and J usage is TRBJ2-3, with TRBD1 identical over 7 bases. The CDR3 length is 14 residues. V dropped 8 bases and J dropped 6; count of bases not matched to a gene: 11. Germline V gene data show CDR1 as SEHNR and CDR2 as FQNEAQ (reference sequence).

J is TRBJ1-2 and V is TRBV7-6; a possible D gene is TRBD1 (6 bases). Trimming took off 0 bases at V and 5 bases at J, with 10 bases between the two ends. The CDR3 length is 14 residues. The germline CDR1 and CDR2 sequences are SGHVS and FNYEAQ. The CDR3 sequence: CASSLALGQYGYTF. The CDR3 DNA sequence: TGTGCCAGCAGCTTAGCCCTCGGACAGTATGGCTACACCTTC. The full variable domain, completed using reference TRBV7-6 and TRBJ1-2, is GAGVSQSPRYKVTKRGQDVALRCDPISGHVSLYWYRQALGQGPEFLTYFNYEAQQDKSGLPNDRFSAERPEGSISTLTIQRTEQRDSAMYRCASSLALGQYGYTFGSGTRLTVV.

J is TRBJ2-7 and V is TRBV2; 8 positions match TRBD2. V lost 2 bases to trimming and J lost 6 bases; unmatched junction nucleotides: 0. The CDR3 sequence is 12 residues long. Germline loops: CDR1 SNHLY, CDR2 FYNNEI. CDR3 DNA sequence: TGTGCCAGCAGTGAACTAGCGGGCGAGCAGTACTTC. Residues: CASSELAGEQYF.

As to this clone: An end of the junction does not agree with germline; a read error may underlie this. The gene calls are TRBV7-7 and TRBJ2-5; 8 bases are a match to TRBD1. CDR3 length equals 16 residues. Germline CDR1 SSHAT, CDR2 FNYEAQ (reference sequence). CDR3 coding DNA: TGTGCTAGCAGCCCCAATGACAGGGGCCTACAAGAGACCCAGTACTTC. This sequence encodes CASSPNDRGLQETQYF.

To note about this clone: This CDR3 is also generated by other DNA sequences in the sample. DNA for the CDR3: TGCGCCAGCAGCTTACAGGGGTCTGGAAACACCATATATTTT. Protein sequence: CASSLQGSGNTIYF. The V gene is TRBV5-1, the J gene TRBJ1-3; 7 bases line up with TRBD1. The CDR3 contains 14 residues. Germline assignment: CDR1 SGHRS and CDR2 YFSETQ. V shed 2 bases and J 1 base; nucleotides not matched to a gene: 0.

V and J are TRBV6-5 and TRBJ2-5; 8 bases map to TRBD1. Germline V CDR1 and CDR2: MNHEY, SVGAGI. V lost 4 bases to trimming and J lost 4 bases; unmatched junction nucleotides: 5. The length of the CDR3 is 14 residues. In DNA, the CDR3 is TGTGCCAGCAGTTCGGGACAGGTCCTAGAGACCCAGTACTTC. Its protein is CASSSGQVLETQYF.

The J gene is TRBJ2-5, the V gene TRBV5-6, with D unresolved. The length of the CDR3 is 13 residues. V lost 0 bases, J lost 2 bases, and 5 bases lay in between. Germline CDR1 and CDR2: SGHDT and YYEEEE. The CDR3 DNA is TGTGCCAGCAGCTTGGGTCCTCAAGAGACCCAGTACTTC. Translating it yields CASSLGPQETQYF.

V is TRBV5-4 and J is TRBJ2-7, with 7 bases matching TRBD1. The CDR3 spans 17 residues. V lost 2 bases and J lost 1; bases outside the gene matches: 12. From germline, CDR1 is SGHNT and CDR2 YYREEE (reference sequence). The CDR3: CASSFGTEPYTSYEQYF. For the CDR3, the DNA is TGTGCCAGCAGCTTTGGGACAGAGCCCTACACTTCCTACGAGCAGTACTTC.

V gene TRBV9 combines with J gene TRBJ2-7; TRBD1 aligns across 7 bases. The CDR3 sequence is 15 residues long. The ends lost 4 bases at V and 4 bases at J; junction bases unmatched: 11. In germline, CDR1 is SGDLS, CDR2 YYNGEE. CDR3 residues: CASSPQSPGQYEQYF. The CDR3 coding sequence is TGTGCCAGCAGCCCTCAATCCCCGGGACAGTACGAGCAGTACTTC.

The chain carries TRBV7-3 and TRBJ2-5, with 7 bases fitting TRBD2. The CDR3 has 14 residues. Germline loops: CDR1 SGHTA, CDR2 FQGTGA. Losses at the gene ends were 2 bases for V and 4 bases for J; bases not matched to a gene: 4. CDR3 residues: CASSLLPGGETQYF. DNA of the CDR3: TGTGCCAGCAGCTTATTGCCGGGAGGAGAGACCCAGTACTTC.

Here the CDR3 reads CASTGQTNTEAFF. The CDR3 coding sequence is TGTGCCAGCACCGGACAGACGAACACTGAAGCTTTCTTT. The genes are TRBV6-5 and TRBJ1-1; D might be TRBD1 (6 bases). The V gene lost 7 bases and the J gene lost 1 base, with 10 bases spanning the gap. Germline CDR1 is MNHEY and CDR2 is SVGAGI. This CDR3 is built from 13 residues.

This clone was seen a few times. The V call is TRBV5-1, the J call TRBJ1-1; a possible D gene is TRBD1 (6 bases). Trimming took off 4 bases at V and 1 base at J, with 8 bases between the two ends. CDR3 length equals 13 residues. CDR1 and CDR2 from the germline V gene are SGHRS and YFSETQ. CDR3 sequence: CASSRTANTEAFF. CDR3 in DNA: TGCGCCAGCAGCCGGACAGCGAACACTGAAGCTTTCTTT.

The chain links TRBV7-2 to TRBJ1-4, with D unresolved. Germline V lookup: CDR1 SGHTA, CDR2 FQGNSA. V lost 1 base to trimming and J lost 8 bases, with 11 bases between them. The CDR3 extends over 14 amino acids. In DNA, the CDR3 is TGTGCCAGCAGCTTAGAACCATCGGGGGAAAAACTGTTTTTT. As protein: CASSLEPSGEKLFF. Drawing the rest from reference TRBV7-2 and TRBJ1-4, the complete variable domain is GAGVSQSPSNKVTEKGKDVELRCDPISGHTALYWYRQSLGQGLEFLIYFQGNSAPDKSGLPSDRFSAERTGGSVSTLTIQRTQQEDSAVYLCASSLEPSGEKLFFGSGTQLSVL.

This clone occurred a few times. The rearrangement links TRBV9 to TRBJ1-4, with 8 bases matching TRBD1. CDR1 and CDR2 (germline): SGDLS, YYNGEE. The CDR3 sequence is 18 residues long. The junction had 17 bases not matched to a gene; V was cut back by 3 bases and J by 7 bases. The CDR3 loop reads CASSARGWGSTGGEKLFF. In DNA form, the CDR3 reads TGTGCCAGCAGCGCTCGCGGGTGGGGGAGCACAGGGGGTGAAAAACTGTTTTTT.

The V and J genes are TRBV7-6 and TRBJ1-2; 8 bases fit TRBD1. The CDR3 has 13 residues. The J segment lost 6 bases and the V segment lost 4 bases, leaving 4 bases of the junction unmatched. CDR1 and CDR2 from the germline V gene are SGHVS and FNYEAQ. In DNA form, the CDR3 reads TGTGCCAGCAGCTCAAGGACAGGGAATGGCTACACCTTC. Encoded protein: CASSSRTGNGYTF. The complete variable domain, with remaining parts taken from reference TRBV7-6 and TRBJ1-2, reads GAGVSQSPRYKVTKRGQDVALRCDPISGHVSLYWYRQALGQGPEFLTYFNYEAQQDKSGLPNDRFSAERPEGSISTLTIQRTEQRDSAMYRCASSSRTGNGYTFGSGTRLTVV.

J is TRBJ1-3 and V is TRBV4-2; D perhaps matches TRBD1 (6 bases). Germline V gene sequence: CDR1 LGHNA, CDR2 YNFKEQ. V gave up 6 bases and J gave up 0 bases, with 9 bases separating them. The CDR3 consists of 14 residues. Written as DNA, the CDR3 is TGTGCCAGCAGTACGACAGGCTCTGGAAACACCATATATTTT. It specifies CASSTTGSGNTIYF.

This clone was found once. The rearrangement links TRBV28 to TRBJ1-1, with D unresolved. The CDR3 has 11 amino acids. CDR1 and CDR2 from the germline V gene are MDHEN and SYDVKM. Trimming stripped 4 bases from V and 7 bases from J, with 7 bases between. CDR3 amino acids: CASSSAVEAFF. The CDR3 DNA is TGTGCCAGCAGTTCGGCGGTTGAAGCTTTCTTT.

CDR3 loop: CASELPGGASAYYEQYF. CDR3 DNA sequence: TGTGCCAGCGAACTTCCCGGCGGGGCTAGCGCGTACTACGAGCAGTACTTC. The chain couples TRBV2 to TRBJ2-7, with D perhaps TRBD2 (6 bases). This CDR3 has 17 amino acids. Trimming took 8 bases from V and 3 from J, leaving 26 bases between them. CDR1 is SNHLY and CDR2 is FYNNEI in the germline V gene.

The chain combines TRBV7-9 with TRBJ2-5, with TRBD1 identical over 7 bases. The germline V gene encodes CDR1 SEHNR and CDR2 FQNEAQ (reference sequence). This CDR3 is 14 amino acids long. Trimming cost V 5 bases and J 5 bases; bases outside gene matches: 8. The DNA for the CDR3 is TGTGCCAGCAGCGCCTACAGGGGTGGGGAGACCCAGTACTTC. It is translated as CASSAYRGGETQYF.

Only one count was recorded for this clone. V usage is TRBV5-1 and J usage is TRBJ1-3, with 7 bases identical to TRBD1. The CDR3 contains 15 residues. The junction had 10 bases not matched to a gene; V was cut back by 4 bases and J by 6 bases. CDR1 is SGHRS, CDR2 YFSETQ, per germline. The DNA for the CDR3 is TGCGCCAGCAGCCGGGACAGCCATTTAGAAAACACCATATATTTT. It specifies CASSRDSHLENTIYF.

The chain has TRBV7-2 and TRBJ2-5; possible D gene TRBD2, 6 bases. Trimming removed 0 bases from V and 5 bases from J, with 10 bases in between. The CDR3 consists of 14 residues. CDR1 is SGHTA and CDR2 is FQGNSA in the germline V gene. The CDR3 DNA reads as TGTGCCAGCAGCTTAGCGGGAGGCCTGGAGACCCAGTACTTC. The encoded protein is CASSLAGGLETQYF.